This record concerns one TCR beta chain sequence. What it recognizes is unknown. Arm-PCR with iRepertoire HTBI primers amplified the CDR3 regions for these TCR beta libraries. MiXCR, applied by TCRdb to the multiplex PCR reads, yields one record per CDR3 protein. The sample has approximately 400,000 distinct CDR3 sequences; around 15% are singletons. The sample's time point: newly diagnosed GD, antithyroid drugs for less than 3 months. Researchers made the TCR library from RNA that was extracted from PBMCs. Graves' disease was diagnosed by American Thyroid Association guidelines. CDR3 length equals 18 residues. The trim removed 2 bases at V and 2 bases at J, leaving 11 bases unmatched. This sample is drawn from a study of regulatory T cells in long-lasting Graves disease. The wider study: Graves' cases, newly diagnosed, had used antithyroid drugs under 3 months. The study, taken as a whole, reports: Favored gene segments in persistent disease were TRBV28, TRBJ1-2 and TRBJ2-5. The number of shared public clonotypes was higher in persistent patients (around 2,700) than new patients (966).

V gene TRBV12-3 or TRBV12-4 combines with J gene TRBJ2-3, with 9 bases identical to TRBD1. The source material was peripheral blood mononuclear cells (PBMCs), sampled at new diagnosis, from a patient treated with antithyroid drugs. The TCR sequence derives from a female donor with Graves disease. The CDR3 spells CASSLSATTGGITDTQYF. The CDR3 region has the DNA TGTGCCAGCAGTTTATCCGCAACGACAGGGGGTATCACAGATACGCAGTATTTT.